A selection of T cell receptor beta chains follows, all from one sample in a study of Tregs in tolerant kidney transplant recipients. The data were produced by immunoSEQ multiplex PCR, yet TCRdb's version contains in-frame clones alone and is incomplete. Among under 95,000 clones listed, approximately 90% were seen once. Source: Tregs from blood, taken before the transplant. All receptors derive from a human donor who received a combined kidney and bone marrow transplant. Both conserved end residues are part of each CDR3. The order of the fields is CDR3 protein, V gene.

CASSRDTSYEQYF,TRBV6-6
CASSLAGLANNEQFF,TRBV11-1
CASSLAGGADTQYF,TRBV7-2
CASSPQTGNPYEQYF,TRBV18
CASSQTGVVNEKLFF,TRBV4-1
CASSLVQRVKFF,TRBV7-2
CASRVSGGETQYF,TRBV6-5
CASSRLAGGTYNEQFF,TRBV28
CASSPELAGRKSTDTQYF,TRBV5-1
CSVGLAGGGTDTQYF,TRBV29-1
CASSGTGYEQYF,TRBV6-5
CASSRTGAKNEQFF,TRBV2
CASSQAGLFSYEQYF,TRBV4-1
CASSLEAREGGQPQHF,TRBV7-9
CASSLGPRDTISYEQYF,TRBV5-5
CASTGQGREKLFF,TRBV19
CASRLAGTGEQYF,TRBV28
CASSPRVLSSGANVLTF,TRBV7-9
CASTLAGVENIQYF,TRBV7-2
CASRPQGTEAFF,TRBV28
CASPTTGLNTEAFF,TRBV18
CASSFRISRSSGELFF,TRBV5-5
CASSRTGTGGNEQFF,TRBV5-1